This TCR beta chain was retrieved from a study of T cells in Graves' hyperthyroidism and ophthalmopathy. CDR3 size: 12 residues. Trimming pared 5 bases from V and 6 bases from J, leaving 8 bases between. Extraction of PBMCs used 7.5 to 10 ml of fresh peripheral blood. This clonotype was counted at least ten times. From RNA transcripts, TCR beta CDR3 regions were amplified. The HTBI set primed first-round TCR CDR3 RT-PCR. TCRdb reanalysed the multiplex PCR reads using MiXCR and keeps one entry per CDR3 protein. This table holds approximately 400,000 distinct CDR3 sequences, approximately 15% found once.

This receptor was taken from a man aged 25-45 years with Graves' hyperthyroidism that later progressed to Graves' ophthalmopathy. The sample consisted of blood. The rearrangement uses TRBV12-3 or TRBV12-4 and TRBJ1-5; D gene unclear. The CDR3 here is CASSRGGQPQHF. CDR3 in DNA: TGTGCCAGCAGTCGGGGAGGTCAGCCCCAGCATTTT.